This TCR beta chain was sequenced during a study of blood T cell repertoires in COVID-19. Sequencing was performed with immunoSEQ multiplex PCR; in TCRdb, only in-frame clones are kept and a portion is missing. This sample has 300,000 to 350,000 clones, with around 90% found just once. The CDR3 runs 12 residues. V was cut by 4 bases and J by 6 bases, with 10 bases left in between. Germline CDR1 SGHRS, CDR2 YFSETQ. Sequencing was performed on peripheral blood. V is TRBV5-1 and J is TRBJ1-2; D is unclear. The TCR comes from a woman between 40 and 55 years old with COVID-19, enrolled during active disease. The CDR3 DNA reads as TGCGCCAGCAGCGGAGATCCACATGGCTACACCTTC. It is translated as CASSGDPHGYTF. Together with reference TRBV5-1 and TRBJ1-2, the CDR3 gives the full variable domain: KAGVTQTPRYLIKTRGQQVTLSCSPISGHRSVSWYQQTPGQGLQFLFEYFSETQRNKGNFPGRFSGRQFSNSRSEMNVSTLELGDSALYLCASSGDPHGYTFGSGTRLTVV.